Following are 2 T cell receptor beta chains from one sample sequenced in a study of radiotherapy plus CTLA-4 blockade in lung cancer. Using immunoSEQ multiplex PCR, the repertoire was profiled, and TCRdb retains in-frame clones only, with some absent. The sample includes about 50,000 clones, just under 85% of them seen just once. The source was peripheral blood, collected from a patient treated with radiotherapy plus ipilimumab. The receptors shown here come from a human donor with non-small cell lung cancer whose response to radiotherapy plus ipilimumab could not be evaluated.

This clone turned up a few times. This chain links TRBV15 with TRBJ2-3, with 7 bases lining up with TRBD2. After removal of 8 bases from V and 7 bases from J, the junction contained 9 bases not matched to a gene. Germline V CDR1 and CDR2: LNHNV, YYDKDF (reference sequence). The CDR3 contains 13 residues. CDR3 loop: CATSTSIGNTQYF. The CDR3 DNA reads as TGTGCCACCTCGACTAGCATAGGAAATACGCAGTATTTT.

The CDR3 spells CASSQLAGVYEQYF. The CDR3 DNA reads as TGCGCCAGCAGCCAACTAGCGGGAGTCTACGAGCAGTACTTC. The rearrangement joins TRBV4-3 to TRBJ2-7, with 10 nucleotides matching TRBD2. CDR3 size: 14 residues. V lost 2 bases and J lost 3; bases outside the gene matches: 1. Germline V CDR1 and CDR2: LGHNA, YSLEER.